A single sample is the source of the 20 T cell receptor beta chains below, sequenced in a study of control samples from healthy donors and cancer patients. The repertoire was sequenced with immunoSEQ multiplex PCR; TCRdb's copy has only in-frame clones and lacks some. The sample shows fewer than 200,000 clones, about 93% of them seen only once. The sample comprised blood. The receptors were gathered from a woman in her sixties or seventies in good health.

This clone came up once. J is TRBJ1-2 and V is TRBV27; D might be TRBD1 (6 bases). The germline V gene encodes CDR1 MNHEY and CDR2 SMNVEV (reference sequence). The CDR3 has 13 amino acids. Deletions cut 3 bases from V and 3 bases from J, with 8 bases between. CDR3 loop: CASSFTGYYGYTF. In DNA form, the CDR3 reads TGTGCCAGCAGTTTCACAGGGTACTATGGCTACACCTTC.

J is TRBJ1-1 and V is TRBV11-3; D remains ambiguous. Germline V CDR1 and CDR2: SGHNT, YENEEA. This CDR3 comprises 13 residues. V lost 0 bases to trimming and J lost 3 bases, with 5 bases between them. The CDR3 sequence: CASSLDRHTEAFF. In DNA form, the CDR3 reads TGTGCCAGCAGCTTAGATCGCCACACTGAAGCTTTCTTT. The full variable domain, completed using reference TRBV11-3 and TRBJ1-1, is EAGVVQSPRYKIIEKKQPVAFWCNPISGHNTLYWYLQNLGQGPELLIRYENEEAVDDSQLPKDRFSAERLKGVDSTLKIQPAELGDSAVYLCASSLDRHTEAFFGQGTRLTVV.

J is TRBJ1-2 and V is TRBV7-8; 9 positions match TRBD1. This CDR3 is built from 15 residues. Germline assignment: CDR1 SGHVS and CDR2 FQNEAQ. Losses at the gene ends were 4 bases for V and 7 bases for J; bases not matched to a gene: 10. This CDR3 reads CASSSLKGQGSGYTF. CDR3 nucleotide sequence: TGTGCCAGCAGCTCTCTTAAGGGACAGGGCTCTGGCTACACCTTC.

The J gene is TRBJ1-4, the V gene TRBV27; a possible D gene is TRBD1 (5 bases). The ends were cut back, 7 bases at V and 6 bases at J, with 9 bases in the middle. Germline V lookup: CDR1 MNHEY, CDR2 SMNVEV (reference sequence). This CDR3 is 12 amino acids long. CDR3 nucleotide sequence: TGTGCCAGCATGACAGCACATGAAAAACTGTTTTTT. This codes for CASMTAHEKLFF.

The chain combines TRBV12-3 or TRBV12-4 with TRBJ1-6, with D perhaps TRBD1 (5 bases). Trimming pared 6 bases from V and 10 bases from J, leaving 13 bases between. The CDR3 runs to 13 residues. The CDR3 DNA reads as TGTGCCAGCAGGAGTACAGGAAAATCACCCCTCCACTTT. It translates to CASRSTGKSPLHF.

The chain employs TRBV7-6 and TRBJ1-2; no clear D gene. Trimming took off 11 bases at V and 7 bases at J, with 23 bases between the two ends. The CDR3 has 14 amino acids. Looked up from germline, CDR1 is SGHVS and CDR2 is FNYEAQ. This CDR3 reads CALLGVGGRGGYTF. The CDR3 DNA is TGTGCCTTACTCGGGGTTGGCGGGAGAGGTGGCTACACCTTC.

The V and J genes are TRBV6-4 and TRBJ1-2; 9 nucleotides agree with TRBD1. CDR1 and CDR2 from the germline V gene are MRHNA and SNTAGT. CDR3 length: 15 residues. Losses at the gene ends were 1 base for V and 7 bases for J; bases not matched to a gene: 7. CDR3: CASSDYGQGSSGYTF. CDR3 DNA sequence: TGTGCCAGCAGTGACTACGGACAGGGGAGTTCTGGCTACACCTTC.

With respect to this clone: Distinct nucleotide sequences in the sample also encode this CDR3. The chain links TRBV3-1 (or the pseudogene TRBV3-2) to TRBJ1-1; no definite D call. Trimming removed 3 bases at V and 1 base at J, with 9 bases between. CDR1 and CDR2 from the germline V gene are LGHDT and YNNKEL (reference sequence). CDR3 length equals 14 residues. CDR3 residues: CASSQEGANTEAFF. CDR3 in DNA: TGTGCCAGCAGCCAGGAGGGCGCGAACACTGAAGCTTTCTTT.

V is TRBV7-9 and J is TRBJ2-3, with no clear D. This CDR3 contains 12 residues. Germline CDR1 and CDR2: SEHNR and FQNEAQ (reference sequence). V shed 8 bases and J shed 0 bases, with 6 bases lying between them. Written as DNA, the CDR3 is TGTGCCAGCGTTCTCAGCACAGATACGCAGTATTTT. Amino acid sequence: CASVLSTDTQYF.

This chain joins TRBV29-1 and TRBJ2-5; either TRBD1 or TRBD2 may fit D (5 bases each). V gave up 4 bases and J gave up 5 bases, with 17 bases separating them. Per the germline V gene, CDR1 is SQVTM and CDR2 is ANQGSEA. This CDR3 has 14 residues. This CDR3 is CSVGTGASWETQYF. In DNA form, the CDR3 reads TGCAGCGTTGGGACCGGGGCAAGTTGGGAGACCCAGTACTTC.

In this sample, this clone turned up a few times. The chain joins TRBV7-6 to TRBJ1-6; D uncertain. The germline CDR1 and CDR2 sequences are SGHVS and FNYEAQ. Trimming shortened V by 1 base and J by 3 bases, and 7 bases separated the two germline ends. This CDR3 region has 15 residues. Written as DNA, the CDR3 is TGTGCCAGCAGCTTAGTGGCAGACTATAATTCACCCCTCCACTTT. It is translated as CASSLVADYNSPLHF.

The chain employs TRBV3-1 (or the pseudogene TRBV3-2) and TRBJ1-1, with unresolved D. The CDR3 loop spans 11 amino acids. Trimming shortened V by 8 bases and J by 0 bases, and 4 bases separated the two germline ends. CDR1 and CDR2 (germline): LGHDT, YNNKEL (reference sequence). CDR3 DNA: TGTGCCAGCGGGATGAACACTGAAGCTTTCTTT. The encoded protein is CASGMNTEAFF.

The chain links TRBV19 to TRBJ1-1; D gene unclear. Germline values: CDR1 LNHDA, CDR2 SQIVND (reference sequence). The CDR3 runs to 13 residues. Trimming removed 9 bases at V and 0 bases at J, with 11 bases between. CDR3 in amino acids: CASSTHMNTEAFF. For the CDR3, the DNA is TGTGCCAGCTCGACACACATGAACACTGAAGCTTTCTTT.

The J gene is TRBJ2-7, the V gene TRBV29-1; D might be TRBD1 (5 bases). Trimming removed 8 bases from V and 0 bases from J, with 17 bases in between. The CDR3 runs to 14 residues. CDR1 and CDR2 from the germline V gene are SQVTM and ANQGSEA. CDR3 in amino acids: CSSPAQGLSYEQYF. In nucleotides, the CDR3 is TGCAGCTCACCTGCGCAGGGCCTCTCCTACGAGCAGTACTTC.

The chain carries TRBV4-2 and TRBJ1-2, with 7 positions matching TRBD1. This CDR3 comprises 14 residues. The trim removed 1 base at V and 4 bases at J, leaving 3 bases unmatched. Germline loops: CDR1 LGHNA, CDR2 YNFKEQ. Here the CDR3 DNA reads TGTGCCAGCAGCCAAGCAGGGGGAGGCTATGGCTACACCTTC. Its protein is CASSQAGGGYGYTF.

The chain links TRBV7-3 to TRBJ1-1, with D perhaps matching TRBD1 (6 bases). Trimming removed 0 bases from V and 4 bases from J, with 9 bases in between. Germline CDR1 SGHTA, CDR2 FQGTGA. The CDR3 runs 14 residues. The CDR3 nucleotides are TGTGCCAGCAGCTTAACCCCAGGGGTCACTGAAGCTTTCTTT. This encodes CASSLTPGVTEAFF.

This rearrangement joins TRBV5-6 to TRBJ1-2; D is uncertain. Trimming left V 2 bases short and J 7 bases short, with 15 bases between. The germline V gene encodes CDR1 SGHDT and CDR2 YYEEEE. The CDR3 extends over 14 amino acids. CDR3 amino acids: CASSFGEMGSGYTF. For the CDR3, the DNA is TGTGCCAGCAGCTTCGGGGAAATGGGCTCTGGCTACACCTTC.

This rearrangement joins TRBV6-5 to TRBJ1-1; TRBD1 agrees at 8 bases. Germline V gives CDR1 MNHEY, CDR2 SVGAGI. This CDR3 contains 15 residues. J gave up 0 bases and V 5 bases, and 5 bases lay outside the gene matches. The DNA of the CDR3 is TGTGCCAGCAGTCCGCGGACAGGGCTGAACACTGAAGCTTTCTTT. Its translation is CASSPRTGLNTEAFF.

This chain links TRBV7-9 with TRBJ1-5, with D unresolved. The CDR3 covers 13 residues. Between the trimmed V and J ends, which lost 4 bases and 4 bases, there was a span of 8 bases. In germline, CDR1 is SEHNR, CDR2 FQNEAQ (reference sequence). The chain's CDR3 is CASSSELNQPQHF. CDR3 sequence (DNA): TGTGCCAGCAGCTCAGAGTTAAATCAGCCCCAGCATTTT.

The chain combines TRBV9 with TRBJ2-2, with a weak D call TRBD2 (6 bases). The CDR3 runs to 16 residues. The V gene lost 3 bases and the J gene lost 0 bases, with 12 bases spanning the gap. CDR1 is SGDLS, CDR2 YYNGEE, per germline. The CDR3 spells CASSDGGGANTGELFF. The CDR3 DNA is TGTGCCAGCAGCGACGGCGGCGGGGCGAACACCGGGGAGCTGTTTTTT.